In this sample, the clone carrying this T cell receptor (beta chain) turned up a few times. Its antigen is still unknown. This sample is drawn from a study of T cells after yellow fever vaccination. Findings and caveats of the study: From the bulk population, abundant clonotypes could contaminate and appear within FACS-sorted repertoires. Clones from primary vaccination mostly reappeared after the booster (approximately 95% CD4, approximately 86% CD8).

The CDR3 totals 15 residues. Trimming took 1 base from V and 2 from J, leaving 11 bases between them. CDR1 and CDR2 from the germline V gene are SGHTA and FQGNSA. The 5'RACE template-switching step produced TCR cDNA and added a universal primer site and UMIs. Each CDR3 protein gets one entry after TCRdb re-called the 5' RACE reads with MiXCR. Of about 340,000 distinct CDR3 sequences in the sample, approximately 12% were seen once. The chain has TRBV7-2 and TRBJ1-2; D perhaps matches TRBD1 (5 bases). This sequence originates from a man aged 18 to 29 who received the YFV17D yellow fever vaccine. Sequenced material: CD4+ T cells sorted from PBMCs, taken 15 days after the yellow fever booster vaccination. This CDR3 reads CASSLGPRENYGYTF. The CDR3 bases are TGTGCCAGCAGCTTAGGCCCCAGGGAAAACTATGGCTACACCTTC.